This entry describes one TCR beta chain. Treatment meaning: oral pan-JAK inhibitor, 5-10 mg twice daily. The V gene's germline CDR1 is SQVTM and CDR2 ANQGSEA. V was pared by 7 bases and J by 10 bases, with 26 bases between. The CDR3 contains 15 residues. This sample is drawn from a study of CD8+ T cells in alopecia areata. The authors extracted RNA and reverse transcribed it into cDNA as the sequencing template. The protocol was immunoSEQ multiplex PCR, while the TCRdb copy is restricted to in-frame clones and leaves out a portion. Altogether 150,000 or so clones are present, just over 65% being singletons, with the ten largest covering roughly 0.99%.

The chain couples TRBV29-1 to TRBJ2-1; no clear D gene. Sequencing was performed on CD4+ T cells sorted from blood, taken at week 4, from a patient treated with tofacitinib. This TCR came from a human donor with alopecia areata. The DNA for the CDR3 is TGCAGCGCTGAGTTCGGAACCATCGGTGTCTCGGAGCAGTTCTTC. Encoded protein: CSAEFGTIGVSEQFF.